This passage covers 30 T cell receptor beta chains from one sample sequenced in a study of response to subunit inactivated influenza vaccine. A single record per CDR3 protein comes from TCRdb applying MiXCR to the RT-PCR reads. The table has about 480,000 distinct CDR3 sequences, over 25% seen once; the top ten hold approximately 2%. Sequencing was performed on CD4+ T cells sorted from PBMCs, taken roughly 5 days after vaccination. These receptors were taken from a man aged 50 or older who received an inactivated influenza vaccine.

This sequence joins TRBV20-1 and TRBJ1-4; 7 bases fit TRBD1. V shed 6 bases and J 3 bases; nucleotides not matched to a gene: 7. Germline values: CDR1 DFQATT, CDR2 SNEGSKA (reference sequence). This CDR3 has 14 residues. The chain's CDR3 is CSAQNRGSNEKLFF. The CDR3 DNA is TGCAGTGCCCAGAACAGGGGCTCTAATGAAAAACTGTTTTTT.

As for this clonotype: One end of the junction varies from germline; a read error may be responsible. This rearrangement joins TRBV6-1 to TRBJ2-7, with a tentative D call TRBD2 (5 bases). The CDR3 covers 14 residues. From germline, CDR1 is MNHNS and CDR2 SASEGT. CDR3 protein: CASSPRGMNYEEYF. In DNA form, the CDR3 reads TGTGCCAGCAGCCCCCGGGGAATGAACTACGAGGAGTACTTC.

The chain links TRBV20-1 to TRBJ2-7; 12 positions match TRBD1. The CDR3 covers 14 residues. After removal of 6 bases from V and 4 bases from J, the junction contained 7 bases not matched to a gene. CDR1 is DFQATT and CDR2 is SNEGSKA in the germline V gene (reference sequence). CDR3: CSAGDRGRGYEQYF. CDR3 sequence (DNA): TGCAGTGCAGGGGACAGGGGGCGCGGGTACGAGCAGTACTTC.

The chain has TRBV6-1 and TRBJ2-1; 12 bases align to TRBD2. The CDR3 extends over 15 amino acids. In germline, CDR1 is MNHNS, CDR2 SASEGT. Trimming cost V 5 bases and J 5 bases; bases outside gene matches: 4. CDR3 coding DNA: TGTGCCAGCAGTCAACTAGCGGGAGGCGACAATGAGCAGTTCTTC. Residues: CASSQLAGGDNEQFF.

Many counts were recorded for this clonotype. One end of the junction does not line up with germline, which may come from a read error. The chain carries TRBV3-1 and TRBJ2-5; D is perhaps TRBD2 (6 bases). Germline values: CDR1 LGHDT, CDR2 YNNKEL (reference sequence). The length of the CDR3 is 13 residues. CDR3: CASSQGRGETQYF. CDR3 in DNA: TGCGCCAGCAGCCAGGGCCGGGGGGAGACCCAGTACTTC.

The chain has TRBV3-1 and TRBJ1-6; no reliable D call. This CDR3 comprises 12 residues. Between the trimmed V and J ends, which lost 3 bases and 13 bases, there was a span of 10 bases. CDR1 is LGHDT and CDR2 is YNNKEL in the germline V gene (reference sequence). CDR3 DNA: TGTGCCAGCAGCCATGAGTCGGCGCCCCTCCACTTT. The encoded protein is CASSHESAPLHF.

The V and J genes are TRBV20-1 and TRBJ2-1; 10 bases are a match to TRBD1. The V segment lost 0 bases and the J segment 6 bases; nucleotides outside the gene matches: 5. CDR1 is DFQATT and CDR2 is SNEGSKA in the germline V gene (reference sequence). This CDR3 comprises 15 residues. CDR3 in amino acids: CSARDKTGGRNEQFF. The CDR3 DNA reads as TGCAGTGCTAGAGATAAGACAGGGGGCCGCAATGAGCAGTTCTTC.

The rearrangement uses TRBV4-1 and TRBJ2-2, with D hard to call. The CDR3 contains 15 residues. Trimming took off 0 bases at V and 1 base at J, with 6 bases between the two ends. The germline V gene encodes CDR1 MGHRA and CDR2 YSYEKL. This CDR3 is CASSQEPGNTGELFF. The CDR3 DNA follows: TGCGCCAGCAGCCAAGAACCAGGGAACACCGGGGAGCTGTTTTTT.

In its sample, this clonotype was seen a few times. The rearrangement links TRBV5-1 to TRBJ2-5, with D maybe TRBD1 (6 bases). Germline-derived CDR1 and CDR2 are SGHRS and YFSETQ. Trimming left V 5 bases short and J 2 bases short, with 13 bases between. The CDR3 covers 14 residues. For the CDR3, the DNA is TGCGCCAGCAGGACACAGGGAGCTCAAGAGACCCAGTACTTC. Its translation: CASRTQGAQETQYF.

This clonotype was picked up many times. A junction end diverges from the germline sequence, so it may reflect a read error. CDR3 nucleotides: TGTGCCAGCAGCTTAGCGGGAGCGAACACCGGGGAGCTGTTTTTT. Translation: CASSLAGANTGELFF. This rearrangement joins TRBV5-1 to TRBJ2-2; 9 positions agree with TRBD2. The CDR3 covers 15 residues. CDR1 SGHRS and CDR2 YFSETQ come from the germline V gene.

By sample fraction, this clonotype is medium-sized. CDR3 loop: CSGRLAGVSSTDTQYF. The CDR3 bases are TGCAGCGGACGACTAGCGGGGGTCTCTAGCACAGATACGCAGTATTTT. The V gene is TRBV29-1, the J gene TRBJ2-3; 12 bases align to TRBD2. The CDR3 totals 16 residues. The V gene end was trimmed by 7 bases and the J gene end by 0 bases; junction bases not matched to a gene: 8. Germline V gives CDR1 SQVTM, CDR2 ANQGSEA.

The chain combines TRBV10-3 with TRBJ1-1, with unresolved D. CDR1 is ENHRY and CDR2 is SYGVKD in the germline V gene. This CDR3 has 13 amino acids. V was clipped by 6 bases and J by 0 bases, with 8 bases between them. Written as DNA, the CDR3 is TGTGCCATCAGCCCGGGGTTGAACACTGAAGCTTTCTTT. Its translation: CAISPGLNTEAFF.

The V gene is TRBV6-2 or TRBV6-3, the J gene TRBJ2-1, with TRBD2 matching 8 bases. Unmatched junction bases numbered 12, after V lost 7 bases and J lost 4 bases. Germline CDR1 reads MNHEY; CDR2 reads SVGEGT. The CDR3 has 16 amino acids. CDR3 nucleotide sequence: TGTGCCAGCACTGGGCGGGAGGCGTCGGGGTACAATGAGCAGTTCTTC. Translation gives CASTGREASGYNEQFF.

The V call is TRBV7-2, the J call TRBJ2-1; D unresolved. Trimming took off 2 bases at V and 3 bases at J, with 5 bases between the two ends. The CDR3 spans 13 residues. The germline V gene encodes CDR1 SGHTA and CDR2 FQGNSA. The CDR3 DNA follows: TGTGCCAGCAGCTTAACCCTCTACAATGAGCAGTTCTTC. This encodes CASSLTLYNEQFF.

This clonotype was seen only a few times. The chain has TRBV7-2 and TRBJ2-1; 7 nucleotides line up with TRBD1. This CDR3 spans 15 amino acids. V was pared by 3 bases and J by 6 bases, with 8 bases of the junction left unmatched. The germline CDR1 and CDR2 sequences are SGHTA and FQGNSA. The CDR3 coding sequence is TGTGCCAGCAGCTTCTACAGGGGATCGGGCAATGAGCAGTTCTTC. Translating gives CASSFYRGSGNEQFF.

In this sample, this clonotype turned up a few times. The chain recombines TRBV15 with TRBJ1-4; 7 nucleotides align to TRBD1. From germline, CDR1 is LNHNV and CDR2 YYDKDF (reference sequence). CDR3 length: 15 residues. The junction had 10 bases not matched to a gene; V was cut back by 5 bases and J by 7 bases. The DNA of the CDR3 is TGTGCCACCAGCTTGACCGGGACAGTTGTTGAAAAACTGTTTTTT. Translation: CATSLTGTVVEKLFF. The whole variable domain, remainder taken from reference TRBV15 and TRBJ1-4, is DAMVIQNPRYQVTQFGKPVTLSCSQTLNHNVMYWYQQKSSQAPKLLFHYYDKDFNNEADTPDNFQSRRPNTSFCFLDIRSPGLGDTAMYLCATSLTGTVVEKLFFGSGTQLSVL.

The table lists this clonotype with a few counts. This chain links TRBV14 with TRBJ2-2; maybe TRBD1 (6 bases). V was pared by 4 bases and J by 2 bases, with 14 bases between. This CDR3 has 16 residues. The V gene's germline CDR1 is SGHDN and CDR2 FVKESK. DNA of the CDR3: TGTGCCAGCAGCCTTAGAGACAGGATCAACACCGGGGAGCTGTTTTTT. Amino acid sequence: CASSLRDRINTGELFF. The full variable domain, its missing parts supplied by reference TRBV14 and TRBJ2-2, is EAGVTQFPSHSVIEKGQTVTLRCDPISGHDNLYWYRRVMGKEIKFLLHFVKESKQDESGMPNNRFLAERTGGTYSTLKVQPAELEDSGVYFCASSLRDRINTGELFFGEGSRLTVL.

The rearrangement uses TRBV7-9 and TRBJ2-3; tentatively, D is TRBD2 (5 bases). Germline CDR1 is SEHNR and CDR2 is FQNEAQ (reference sequence). The CDR3 has 15 amino acids. Trimming took off 3 bases at V and 4 bases at J, with 14 bases between the two ends. This CDR3 reads CASSFRGNGPDTQYF. The CDR3 DNA reads TGTGCCAGCAGCTTCCGGGGAAATGGTCCAGATACGCAGTATTTT.

The rearrangement joins TRBV5-1 to TRBJ2-1; 8 bases match TRBD1. Germline V gene data show CDR1 as SGHRS and CDR2 as YFSETQ. V dropped 2 bases and J dropped 8; count of bases not matched to a gene: 9. CDR3 length equals 15 residues. CDR3 DNA sequence: TGCGCCAGCAGCTTCGGGACAGGCCAACTCGATGAGCAGTTCTTC. Its protein is CASSFGTGQLDEQFF.

The J gene is TRBJ2-5, the V gene TRBV7-8, with 12 bases that match TRBD2. This CDR3 is 17 amino acids long. With 3 bases clipped from V and 4 bases from J, the junction kept 9 bases outside the gene matches. The germline gives CDR1 SGHVS, CDR2 FQNEAQ. CDR3 in amino acids: CASSFLAGGPGRETQYF. The CDR3 DNA reads as TGTGCCAGCAGCTTTCTAGCGGGGGGGCCGGGACGAGAGACCCAGTACTTC. The entire variable domain, with the rest obtained from reference TRBV7-8 and TRBJ2-5, is as follows: GAGVSQSPRYKVAKRGQDVALRCDPISGHVSLFWYQQALGQGPEFLTYFQNEAQLDKSGLPSDRFFAERPEGSVSTLKIQRTQQEDSAVYLCASSFLAGGPGRETQYFGPGTRLLVL.

The chain is built from TRBV24-1 and TRBJ2-1; possible D gene TRBD1, 5 bases. Germline V gene lookup returns CDR1 KGHDR and CDR2 SFDVKD. Trimming left V 0 bases short and J 1 base short, with 9 bases between. The CDR3 covers 16 residues. For the CDR3, the DNA is TGTGCCACCAGTGATTTGGGGGCAGGATCCTACAATGAGCAGTTCTTC. Its translation: CATSDLGAGSYNEQFF.

The chain is built from TRBV18 and TRBJ2-2, with D perhaps matching TRBD2 (6 bases). Trimming took off 0 bases at V and 1 base at J, with 12 bases between the two ends. The CDR3 loop spans 17 amino acids. CDR1 is KGHSH, CDR2 LQKENI, per germline. DNA for the CDR3: TGTGCCAGCTCACCACCGTACCTGGGGGGGAACACCGGGGAGCTGTTTTTT. It is translated as CASSPPYLGGNTGELFF. The full variable domain, its missing parts supplied by reference TRBV18 and TRBJ2-2, is NAGVMQNPRHLVRRRGQEARLRCSPMKGHSHVYWYRQLPEEGLKFMVYLQKENIIDESGMPKERFSAEFPKEGPSILRIQQVVRGDSAAYFCASSPPYLGGNTGELFFGEGSRLTVL.

This chain connects TRBV9 to TRBJ2-1, with TRBD2 matching over 10 bases. This CDR3 contains 15 residues. Looked up from germline, CDR1 is SGDLS and CDR2 is YYNGEE. V lost 0 bases, J lost 7 bases, and 4 bases stayed unmatched. Here the CDR3 reads CASSVGGTSENEQFF. The CDR3 DNA is TGTGCCAGCAGCGTAGGTGGGACTAGCGAAAATGAGCAGTTCTTC. Filled out from reference TRBV9 and TRBJ2-1, the complete variable domain reads DSGVTQTPKHLITATGQRVTLRCSPRSGDLSVYWYQQSLDQGLQFLIQYYNGEERAKGNILERFSAQQFPDLHSELNLSSLELGDSALYFCASSVGGTSENEQFFGPGTRLTVL.

The chain links TRBV20-1 to TRBJ2-1, with D perhaps being TRBD1 or TRBD2 (5 bases each). Germline CDR1 and CDR2: DFQATT and SNEGSKA (reference sequence). The CDR3 loop spans 15 amino acids. The V end was cut by 3 bases, the J end by 8 bases, with 20 bases between. CDR3 sequence: CSASEGTPVLDEQFF. CDR3 DNA: TGCAGTGCTAGTGAGGGGACCCCCGTTTTGGATGAGCAGTTCTTC.

The table lists this clonotype with a few counts. The J gene is TRBJ1-2, the V gene TRBV20-1, with 8 bases aligning to TRBD1. Trimming cost V 4 bases and J 6 bases; bases outside gene matches: 7. CDR1 is DFQATT, CDR2 SNEGSKA, per germline (reference sequence). The CDR3 is made up of 13 amino acids. The CDR3 DNA follows: TGCAGTGCTAACAGGGGGTCGGCTGATGGCTACACCTTC. As protein: CSANRGSADGYTF.

This chain's CDR3 is CASSFSGQGAYTF. CDR3 DNA: TGTGCCAGCAGTTTTTCGGGACAGGGAGCCTACACCTTC. This chain joins TRBV27 and TRBJ1-2, with 9 nucleotides matching TRBD1. The CDR3 is 13 residues long. Looked up from germline, CDR1 is MNHEY and CDR2 is SMNVEV (reference sequence). Unmatched junction bases numbered 6, after V lost 3 bases and J lost 10 bases.

The chain links TRBV2 to TRBJ2-5; 7 positions match TRBD1. V shed 3 bases and J 4 bases; nucleotides not matched to a gene: 5. This CDR3 has 14 residues. Germline-derived CDR1 and CDR2 are SNHLY and FYNNEI. The CDR3 is CASSERGLGETQYF. The CDR3 nucleotides read TGTGCCAGCAGTGAGAGGGGGCTTGGAGAGACCCAGTACTTC.

This sequence joins TRBV12-3 or TRBV12-4 and TRBJ2-5; D unresolved. The CDR3 runs 12 residues. Trimming took off 6 bases at V and 2 bases at J, with 7 bases between the two ends. The DNA of the CDR3 is TGTGCCAGCAGGGCGGAGCAAGAGACCCAGTACTTC. Translation: CASRAEQETQYF.

The chain joins TRBV12-3 or TRBV12-4 to TRBJ1-1, with 8 positions matching TRBD1. This CDR3 comprises 15 residues. The junction had 11 bases not matched to a gene; V was cut back by 6 bases and J by 5 bases. The CDR3 DNA reads TGTGCCAGCAGACCCTCAGGGGGCTTGAGGACTGAAGCTTTCTTT. This gives the protein CASRPSGGLRTEAFF.

This clonotype was observed a handful of times. This chain connects TRBV12-3 or TRBV12-4 to TRBJ1-3, with 7 positions matching TRBD1. V was clipped by 4 bases and J by 4 bases; unmatched bases: 1. The CDR3 runs 13 residues. CDR3 nucleotide sequence: TGTGCCAGCAGTTGGGACAGCGGAAACACCATATATTTT. Protein sequence: CASSWDSGNTIYF.